This T cell receptor (beta chain) came from a study of shared clonotypes between healthy human individuals. Overall study: Sampling drew on donors who were two women and three men aged 18 to 49. CD4 naive and memory got three plates each, CD8 naive two, CD8 memory one.

Findings and limits, study-wide: Naive subsets generally exceeded memory subsets in estimated richness.

Details on this clone: Its antigen is currently unknown. A much larger clone sits a single nucleotide away, making a read error possible.

In the original workflow: Filtering differed because ImmunoSEQ produced junction-only sequences that carried no quality scores. Libraries were prepared by immunoSEQ multiplex PCR; TCRdb keeps only in-frame clonotypes and omits some of them. The V and J calls and the clone size are those of that table, but D and trimming were determined from the DNA. The sample carries roughly 1,000,000 clones, around 82% recorded once. CDR1 MNHNY and CDR2 SVGAGI come from the germline V gene (reference sequence). The CDR3 is 11 residues long. With 6 bases removed from V and 2 bases from J, the gap between germline ends came to 4 bases.

The genes are TRBV6-6 and TRBJ1-1; no definite D call. This sequence was found in a man aged 18 to 29 in good health. Some clones in this sample may be carry-over from other donors' samples. Material: memory CD4+ T cells from PBMCs. Subset indicated: CD45RA-negative fraction. Here the CDR3 reads CASSTNTEAFF. The CDR3 DNA follows: TGTGCCAGCAGCACAAACACTGAAGCTTTCTTT.